The T cell receptor beta chain described here comes from a study of human T cells and chemical hapten exposure. Across the whole study: Patch testing was performed with 0.01% DPC on the upper back, with reading at 6 days. General study results and limits: TCRs above 1 in 1000 frequency stayed constant with DPC sensitization. Since the donors had alopecia, their immune response may not be the same as that of healthy people.

TCRdb processed the RACE reads anew with MiXCR; each CDR3 protein has one entry. This repertoire shows over 65,000 distinct CDR3 sequences, around 10% found once; its top ten account for about 4.2%. V gave up 4 bases and J gave up 0 bases; unmatched junction bases: 3. Germline values: CDR1 SGHNT, CDR2 YYREEE (reference sequence). This CDR3 region has 14 residues. Described time point: patch test 1, 2 weeks after DPC sensitization. As for treatment: therapeutic diphenylcyclopropenone sensitization with weekly scalp DPC. Ahead of each patch test application, blood was drawn. Turning to this clonotype: Its specificity is not known.

This specimen was whole blood, taken in connection with sensitization to the hapten diphenylcyclopropenone (DPC). The chain carries TRBV5-4 and TRBJ1-1; 7 positions match TRBD1. This TCR came from a woman aged 45 to 65 with alopecia areata. Some clones in this sample may be carry-over from other donors' samples. DNA for the CDR3: TGTGCCAGCAGCACGGGACAGCTGAACACTGAAGCTTTCTTT. This encodes CASSTGQLNTEAFF.